The 17 T cell receptor beta chains below come from one sample, sequenced in a study of T cell responses to AZD1222 COVID-19 vaccine. The protocol was immunoSEQ multiplex PCR, while the TCRdb copy is restricted to in-frame clones and leaves out a portion. The data show 130,000 to 150,000 clones, about nine tenths seen once. The material was peripheral blood, obtained on day 0 of AZD1222 vaccination. All receptors derive from an adult in good health.

The chain has TRBV29-1 and TRBJ1-2, with D unresolved. V lost 7 bases, J lost 5 bases, and 11 bases lay in between. Germline V lookup: CDR1 SQVTM, CDR2 ANQGSEA. The CDR3 loop spans 11 amino acids. The CDR3 is CSAEVAYGYTF. The CDR3 region has the DNA TGCAGCGCGGAGGTGGCGTATGGCTACACCTTC.

This chain uses TRBV5-4 with TRBJ1-1, with D possibly TRBD1 on 5 matching bases. The V gene lost 9 bases and the J gene lost 4 bases, with 25 bases spanning the gap. Germline CDR1 is SGHNT and CDR2 is YYREEE (reference sequence). This CDR3 is built from 16 residues. CDR3: CATYLRSGGLGTEAFF. CDR3 nucleotides: TGTGCCACCTACCTCAGGTCGGGGGGTTTGGGCACTGAAGCTTTCTTT.

J is TRBJ2-1 and V is TRBV30; 13 bases match TRBD2. The CDR3 sequence is 16 residues long. Germline CDR1 reads GTSNPN; CDR2 reads SVGIG (reference sequence). V gave up 4 bases and J gave up 4 bases; unmatched junction bases: 7. CDR3 in DNA: TGTGCCTGGATCCAGGGACTAGCGGGACCTTACAATGAGCAGTTCTTC. It is translated as CAWIQGLAGPYNEQFF.

The rearrangement uses TRBV7-3 and TRBJ2-5, with 7 nucleotides matching TRBD2. Germline CDR1 reads SGHTA; CDR2 reads FQGTGA. The CDR3 is 16 residues long. Trimming at V came to 1 base and at J to 4 bases, leaving 9 bases not matched to a gene. CDR3 in amino acids: CASSLSGRRESETQYF. CDR3 sequence (DNA): TGTGCCAGCAGCTTAAGCGGGAGAAGAGAGTCAGAGACCCAGTACTTC.

The V and J genes are TRBV27 and TRBJ1-5, with 10 bases lining up with TRBD1. Germline V gene sequence: CDR1 MNHEY, CDR2 SMNVEV (reference sequence). The CDR3 contains 14 residues. V was pared by 6 bases and J by 7 bases, with 6 bases of the junction left unmatched. This CDR3 is CASRRQGAGQPQHF. The CDR3 nucleotides are TGTGCCAGCAGGCGACAGGGGGCGGGACAGCCCCAGCATTTT.

The V gene is TRBV6-2 or TRBV6-3, the J gene TRBJ1-2; D unresolved. This CDR3 region has 11 residues. Germline V gene lookup returns CDR1 MNHEY and CDR2 SVGEGT. V lost 6 bases and J lost 7, with 9 bases in between. CDR3 residues: CASSNSGGYTF. Here the CDR3 DNA reads TGTGCCAGCAGCAACAGCGGTGGCTACACCTTC.

This clone was observed a handful of times. The chain joins TRBV19 to TRBJ1-5; D gene uncertain. The V and J ends lost 3 bases and 7 bases respectively, with 10 bases between them. This CDR3 comprises 13 residues. Germline CDR1 reads LNHDA; CDR2 reads SQIVND (reference sequence). For the CDR3, the DNA is TGTGCCAGTAGTATCGGGCTGGGACAGCCCCAGCATTTT. Translation: CASSIGLGQPQHF.

This clone is a singleton in its sample. The J gene is TRBJ2-7, the V gene TRBV4-2, with D possibly TRBD2 on 6 matching bases. Germline CDR1 is LGHNA and CDR2 is YNFKEQ. This CDR3 region has 17 residues. Trimming left V 2 bases short and J 1 base short, with 18 bases between. DNA of the CDR3: TGTGCCAGCAGCCAACTTGCCGCGGGAAGTACATCCTACGAGCAGTACTTC. Translating it yields CASSQLAAGSTSYEQYF.

The chain recombines TRBV5-1 with TRBJ2-5; 9 positions agree with TRBD2. V lost 0 bases and J lost 2; bases outside the gene matches: 5. This CDR3 is 16 amino acids long. Germline loops: CDR1 SGHRS, CDR2 YFSETQ. DNA of the CDR3: TGCGCCAGCAGCTTGGGGGCGGGAGGGATACAAGAGACCCAGTACTTC. Its protein is CASSLGAGGIQETQYF.

The chain carries TRBV5-5 and TRBJ1-5; no reliable D call. With 0 bases removed from V and 0 bases from J, the gap between germline ends came to 13 bases. The CDR3 length is 17 residues. CDR1 is SGHKS, CDR2 YYEKEE, per germline (reference sequence). CDR3 nucleotide sequence: TGTGCCAGCAGCTTGGGAGGAACCCGGAATAGCAATCAGCCCCAGCATTTT. Translating gives CASSLGGTRNSNQPQHF.

The V gene is TRBV19, the J gene TRBJ1-2, with D possibly being TRBD1 (6 bases). Trimming left V 10 bases short and J 7 bases short, with 19 bases between. Germline V gene sequence: CDR1 LNHDA, CDR2 SQIVND (reference sequence). CDR3 length equals 13 residues. CDR3 in amino acids: CATLGGGGAGYTF. The CDR3, as DNA: TGTGCCACCCTGGGAGGAGGGGGTGCTGGCTACACCTTC.

The chain combines TRBV19 with TRBJ2-3, with TRBD2 matching 8 bases. Per germline, CDR1 LNHDA and CDR2 SQIVND (reference sequence). The CDR3 loop spans 14 amino acids. With V trimmed by 7 bases and J by 3 bases, 6 bases remained unmatched. Here the CDR3 DNA reads TGTGCCAGTAAAGCGGGAGTAGGGACAGATACGCAGTATTTT. This encodes CASKAGVGTDTQYF.

This rearrangement joins TRBV7-8 to TRBJ2-7; 10 positions match TRBD2. Per the germline V gene, CDR1 is SGHVS and CDR2 is FQNEAQ. After removal of 6 bases from V and 2 bases from J, the junction contained 7 bases not matched to a gene. This CDR3 is 15 amino acids long. The chain's CDR3 is CASRPGTSDTYEQYF. The DNA of the CDR3 is TGTGCCAGCAGACCGGGGACTAGCGATACCTACGAGCAGTACTTC. Full variable domain (missing parts from reference TRBV7-8 and TRBJ2-7): GAGVSQSPRYKVAKRGQDVALRCDPISGHVSLFWYQQALGQGPEFLTYFQNEAQLDKSGLPSDRFFAERPEGSVSTLKIQRTQQEDSAVYLCASRPGTSDTYEQYFGPGTRLTVT.

The chain has TRBV3-1 (or the pseudogene TRBV3-2) and TRBJ1-2; 10 nucleotides align to TRBD1. This CDR3 spans 16 amino acids. CDR1 and CDR2 from the germline V gene are LGHDT and YNNKEL (reference sequence). After removal of 1 base from V and 6 bases from J, the junction contained 8 bases not matched to a gene. This CDR3 is CASSQGTGQGNDGYTF. In nucleotides, the CDR3 is TGTGCCAGCAGCCAAGGTACGGGACAGGGGAACGATGGCTACACCTTC.

With regard to this clone: Other DNA variants within this sample encode the same CDR3. The V and J genes are TRBV12-3 or TRBV12-4 and TRBJ1-2; TRBD1 matches at 7 bases. CDR3 length: 13 residues. Trimming removed 1 base from V and 7 bases from J; junction bases left unmatched: 3. The CDR3: CASSLGQGGGYTF. The CDR3 nucleotides are TGTGCCAGCAGTTTAGGACAGGGTGGTGGCTACACCTTC.

This chain connects TRBV30 to TRBJ2-7; D might be TRBD2 (6 bases). The CDR3 sequence is 13 residues long. V was pared by 2 bases and J by 5 bases, with 13 bases between. The germline V gene has CDR1 GTSNPN and CDR2 SVGIG (reference sequence). This CDR3 reads CAWSRGIADEQYF. CDR3 DNA: TGTGCCTGGAGTCGAGGGATAGCGGACGAGCAGTACTTC. Drawing the rest from reference TRBV30 and TRBJ2-7, the complete variable domain is SQTIHQWPATLVQPVGSPLSLECTVEGTSNPNLYWYRQAAGRGLQLLFYSVGIGQISSEVPQNLSASRPQDRQFILSSKKLLLSDSGFYLCAWSRGIADEQYFGPGTRLTVT.

The rearrangement uses TRBV12-3 or TRBV12-4 and TRBJ1-4; a possible D gene is TRBD1 (6 bases). Trimming removed 3 bases from V and 8 bases from J, with 10 bases in between. CDR3 length: 13 residues. The CDR3 nucleotides read TGTGCCAGCAGTTTTACAGGGAGGGAAAAACTGTTTTTT. The encoded protein is CASSFTGREKLFF.